This T cell receptor beta chain was documented in a study of regulatory T cells in long-lasting Graves disease. Construction of TCR beta libraries relied on iRepertoire HTBI primers and on Arm-PCR targeting CDR3 regions. In TCRdb, the multiplex PCR reads were re-called with MiXCR into one record per CDR3 protein. The table shows about 400,000 distinct CDR3 sequences, with 15% occurring only once. Time point here: newly diagnosed GD, antithyroid drugs for less than 3 months. There was RNA extracted from PBMCs, and the TCR library was made from it. The CDR3 runs 15 residues. Germline V lookup: CDR1 LNHDA, CDR2 SQIVND (reference sequence). The V and J ends lost 2 bases and 7 bases, in that order; junction bases with no gene match: 4. Separately, the same data were catalogued under a study of T cells in Graves' hyperthyroidism and ophthalmopathy. In that study: It was considered stable Graves' hyperthyroidism when ophthalmopathy did not progress within 18 months. HTBI primers were used for first-round RT-PCR of the TCR CDR3.

The receptor's source is a woman in her thirties or forties with Graves disease. Material: peripheral blood mononuclear cells (PBMCs), obtained at new diagnosis, from a patient treated with antithyroid drugs. V and J are TRBV19 and TRBJ2-2, with 10 nucleotides matching TRBD2. CDR3 amino acids: CASSIITSGDGELFF. CDR3 nucleotide sequence: TGTGCCAGTAGTATAATAACTAGCGGGGACGGGGAGCTGTTTTTT. Looking up the rest from reference TRBV19 and TRBJ2-2 gives the full variable domain: DGGITQSPKYLFRKEGQNVTLSCEQNLNHDAMYWYRQDPGQGLRLIYYSQIVNDFQKGDIAEGYSVSREKKESFPLTVTSAQKNPTAFYLCASSIITSGDGELFFGEGSRLTVL.